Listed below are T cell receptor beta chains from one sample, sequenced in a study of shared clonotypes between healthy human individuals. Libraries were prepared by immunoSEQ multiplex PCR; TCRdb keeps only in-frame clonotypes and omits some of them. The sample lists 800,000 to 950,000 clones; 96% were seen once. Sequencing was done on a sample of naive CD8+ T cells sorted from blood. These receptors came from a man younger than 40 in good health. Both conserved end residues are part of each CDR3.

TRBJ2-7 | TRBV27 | CASSIQGTDEQYF
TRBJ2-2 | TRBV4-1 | CASSQASTGELFF
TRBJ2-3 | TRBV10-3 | CAISGTGGLADTQYF
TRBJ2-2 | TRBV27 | CASSPRTSGVTGELFF
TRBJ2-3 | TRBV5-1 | CASSSRQGGTDTQYF
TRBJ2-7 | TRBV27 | CASNSGASSYEQYF
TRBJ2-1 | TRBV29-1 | CSVELAGDEQFF
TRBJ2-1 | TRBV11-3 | CASSLWGTDNEQFF
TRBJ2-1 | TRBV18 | CASSPPISHNEQFF
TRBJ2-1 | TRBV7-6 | CASSSSQGINEQFF
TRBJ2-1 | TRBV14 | CASSITHLGLAYNEQFF
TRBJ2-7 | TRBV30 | CAWSLAYEQYF
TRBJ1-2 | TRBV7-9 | CASSRTAGYTF
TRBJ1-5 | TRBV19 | CASSTLTGVNQPQHF
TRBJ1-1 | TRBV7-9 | CASSAPLGVEAFF
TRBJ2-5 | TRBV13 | CASSFSGEGQYF
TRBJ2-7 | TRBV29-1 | CSVFTRSYEQYF
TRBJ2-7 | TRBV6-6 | CASSYSSRGSYEQYF
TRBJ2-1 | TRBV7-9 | CASRLQGSRYNEQFF
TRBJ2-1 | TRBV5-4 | CASSPGQGSYNEQFF
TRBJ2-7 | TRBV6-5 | CASSYTGNYEQYF
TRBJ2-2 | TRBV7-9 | CASSLVGTNTGELFF
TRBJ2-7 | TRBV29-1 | CSAQTSGRYEQYF
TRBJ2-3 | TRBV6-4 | CASSEGTSETDTQYF
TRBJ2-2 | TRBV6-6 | CASSYSNQGGELFF
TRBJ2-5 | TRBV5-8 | CASSFLAGVAGETQYF
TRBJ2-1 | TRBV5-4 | CASSPAELANNEQFF
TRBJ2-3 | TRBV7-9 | CASRRDNPDTQYF
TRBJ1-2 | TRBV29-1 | CSVGPARDYGYTF
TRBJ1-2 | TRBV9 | CASSVGSFGYTF
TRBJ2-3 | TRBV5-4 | CASSLGREVADTQYF
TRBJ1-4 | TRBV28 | CASRTTDRGLDNEKLFF
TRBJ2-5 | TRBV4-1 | CASSPWGEGQETQYF
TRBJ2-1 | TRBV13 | CASSPVAGGRYNEQFF
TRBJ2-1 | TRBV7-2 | CASSLVWGQGAYNEQFF
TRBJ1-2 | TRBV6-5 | CASSSQINYGYTF
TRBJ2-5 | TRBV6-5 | CASSYSPSSETQYF
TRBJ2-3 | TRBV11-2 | CASSSFLAGVADTQYF
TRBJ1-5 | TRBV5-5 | CASSLGQGDNQPQHF
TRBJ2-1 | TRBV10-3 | CAIDAGNSYNEQFF
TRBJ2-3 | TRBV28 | CASSFGTGDFTDTQYF
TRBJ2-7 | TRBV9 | CASSAGTAYEQYF
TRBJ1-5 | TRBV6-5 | CASSPSGGQPQHF
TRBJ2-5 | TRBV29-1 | CSVNGLAEETQYF
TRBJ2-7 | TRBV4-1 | CASSPTGITYEQYF
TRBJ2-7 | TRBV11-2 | CASSFGPDGGYEQYF
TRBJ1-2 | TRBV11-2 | CASSSPAGGRGYGYTF
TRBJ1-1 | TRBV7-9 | CASSLGTDEAFF
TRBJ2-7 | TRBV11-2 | CASSFRREQYF
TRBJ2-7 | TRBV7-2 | CASSLERTPYEQYF
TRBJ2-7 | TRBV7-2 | CASSRSGQFDEQYF
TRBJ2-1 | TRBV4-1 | CASSQVELAASGRAGNEQFF
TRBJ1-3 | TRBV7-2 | CASSSGTSGNTIYF
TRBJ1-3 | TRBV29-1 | CSVETASSGNTIYF
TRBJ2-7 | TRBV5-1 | CASSFNGFDYEQYF
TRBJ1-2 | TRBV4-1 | CASSPPGGDGYTF
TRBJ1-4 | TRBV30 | CAWTTGGVTNEKLFF
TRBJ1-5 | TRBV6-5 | CASSQASGPYQPQHF
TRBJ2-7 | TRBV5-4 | CASSLGAGVKHYF